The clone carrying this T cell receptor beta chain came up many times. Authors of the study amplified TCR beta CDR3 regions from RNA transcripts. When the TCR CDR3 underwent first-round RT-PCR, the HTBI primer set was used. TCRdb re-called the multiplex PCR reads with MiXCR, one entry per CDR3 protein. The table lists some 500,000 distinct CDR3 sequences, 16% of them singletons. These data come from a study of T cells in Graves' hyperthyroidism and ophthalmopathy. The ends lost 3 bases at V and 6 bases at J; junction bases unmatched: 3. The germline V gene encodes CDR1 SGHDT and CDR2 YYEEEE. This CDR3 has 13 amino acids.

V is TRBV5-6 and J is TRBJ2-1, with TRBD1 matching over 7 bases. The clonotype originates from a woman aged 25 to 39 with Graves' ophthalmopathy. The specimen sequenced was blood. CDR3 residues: CASSWDSPNEQFF. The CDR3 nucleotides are TGTGCCAGCAGCTGGGACAGCCCCAATGAGCAGTTCTTC.